This T cell receptor beta chain stems from a study of OX40 agonist ivuxolimab in advanced cancers. Notes on the research overall: Ivuxolimab was an agonistic, fully human IgG2 monoclonal antibody directed against OX40 (CD134), a costimulatory receptor. Intravenous ivuxolimab was administered to patients every 2 weeks at six dose levels: 0.01, 0.1, 0.3, 1.5, 3 and 10 mg/kg. Of the roughly 52 dose-escalation patients, hepatocellular carcinoma was present in roughly 19, melanoma in approximately 15, renal cell carcinoma in 9 and head and neck cancer in 9. The dose-escalation cohort was 82.7% male with a mean age of roughly 60 years, ranging from roughly 23 to 80. Prior anti-PD-1, anti-PD-L1 or anti-CTLA-4 therapy was permitted, and checkpoint inhibitors had been received by around 40% of dose-escalation patients. Partial responses occurred in three dose-escalation patients, of whom one had hepatocellular carcinoma and two had cutaneous melanoma. The point of sequencing TCRbeta in the periphery was to test whether ivuxolimab changed TCR sequence diversity and drove clonal T-cell expansion. The paper describes the monotherapy dose-escalation part (N = 52 patients) of the phase I trial of ivuxolimab. General findings and caveats noted by the study authors: Antigen specificity was not determined for the clonally expanded peripheral T cells. Low levels of normalized T-cell clonal expansion were also seen in some patients who did not respond. Partial responders in the 0.1-3.0 mg/kg groups had among the lowest normalized peripheral clonal expansion, especially among CD8+ T cells. Clonal expansion of both CD4+ and CD8+ blood T cells was observed from baseline to week 6 at doses 0.1 to 3.0 mg/kg. On average, CD8+ T cells showed more expanded clones than CD4+ T cells after ivuxolimab.

This clone has a handful of counts. Its antigen is unknown. It has no much larger one-base neighbor in the sample; base qualities were not kept. For sequencing of the TCRbeta CDR3 region, genomic DNA was extracted from the sorted cells. TCRbeta CDR3 regions were sequenced using the immunoSEQ Assay. As stored in TCRdb, this immuneACCESS dataset retains in-frame rearrangements with V and J assigned. A fraction of the clones does not appear; measured against another copy, unresolved V genes explain less than half of the discrepancy, and the remainder lacks a known reason. Across this sample there are 45,000 to 55,000 clones, with 70% to 85% seen only once. The ten largest make up 1% to 1.3% of the sample. The trial excluded patients who had a history of autoimmune disease or who were on systemic immunosuppression. In every dose cohort, peripheral blood was drawn for TCR sequencing at baseline, cycle 4 day 1, and cycle 7 day 1. The samples were taken from a phase I, first-in-human, multicenter, open-label dose-escalation trial of ivuxolimab. Adults with locally advanced or metastatic melanoma, renal cell, hepatocellular, or head and neck squamous cell carcinoma were enrolled in the trial. CD4+ and CD8+ T cells were sorted separately from peripheral blood before TCR sequencing.

The CDR3 measures 19 amino acids from cysteine to phenylalanine. Just the 57-base CDR3 DNA is kept, in frame starting at base 1. CDR1 SGHDT and CDR2 YYEEEE are derived from the germline V gene. Trimming leaves V shorter by 4 bases and J shorter by 0 bases, with the junction holding 18 bases beyond the gene matches. The chain employs TRBV5-6 and TRBJ2-7, and TRBD2 aligns with 8 junction nucleotides. The starting material was CD4+ or CD8+ T cells sorted from blood, obtained in a trial of the OX40 agonist ivuxolimab. This clonotype was sampled from an adult with an advanced solid tumor such as melanoma, head and neck, liver or kidney cancer. CDR3 loop: CASSAVGGAGGGSSYEQYF. The nucleotide sequence reads TGTGCCAGCAGCGCCGTGGGGGGCGCGGGAGGAGGAAGCTCCTACGAGCAGTACTTC.